The clone carrying this T cell receptor (beta chain) was recorded once. This entry is derived from a study of blood T cell repertoires in COVID-19. Study in general: Samples taken during acute and convalescent COVID-19 were collected in the United States, Italy and Spain. Sources were T cells, B-cell-depleted T cells, or PBMCs; the material itself was cDNA or gDNA.

V lost 7 bases and J lost 0, with 9 bases in between. The CDR3 is 13 residues long. From germline, CDR1 is LNHDA and CDR2 SQIVND (reference sequence). Original data processing: Researchers report that nucleated cell counts were estimated from reference gene primer amplification. The method was immunoSEQ multiplex PCR; TCRdb's version includes in-frame clones alone and lacks a portion of them. For V, J and clone size, that table is used; D and trimming come from the DNA. The profile shows about 250,000 clones, roughly nine tenths of them singletons. The chain has TRBV19 and TRBJ1-2; D is undetermined. The receptor was isolated from a man between 18 and 29 years old with active or convalescent COVID-19. Sequencing used peripheral blood. The CDR3 loop is CASTNYSNYGYTF. CDR3 bases: TGTGCCAGTACTAACTACTCTAACTATGGCTACACCTTC.